This T cell receptor beta chain was captured by sequencing in a study of CD8 T cells in Susac syndrome (dated by TCRdb to about 2019). The study in broad terms: Whether CD8+ T cell activation and differentiation in Susac syndrome was antigen driven was tested using repertoire sequencing. General findings and caveats noted by the study authors: The number of individuals in the TCR sequencing and HLA analysis was acknowledged as relatively small.

Peripheral blood CD8+ and CD4+ T cells from healthy donors, Susac syndrome patients and multiple sclerosis patients were profiled by high-throughput TCR beta sequencing. Treatment-naive patients with stable or active relapsing-remitting disease fulfilling revised McDonald criteria were used as multiple sclerosis controls. Bulk CD8+ and CD4+ T cells were purified by magnetic negative isolation, whereas CD8+ TEMRA cells were enriched by FACS. Blood was collected in EDTA tubes and processed within 24 hours, with PBMCs isolated through density gradient centrifugation. PBMCs intended for TCR sequencing were cryopreserved in liquid nitrogen and were subsequently thawed in a 37 degrees C water bath. The sorted or isolated CD4+, CD8+ and CD8+ TEMRA cells reached a purity of at least 90%. RNA was extracted using the RNeasy kit, and roughly 0.5 to 1 ug of the RNA was reverse transcribed with random hexamers. TCR beta CDR3 regions were amplified with the immunoSEQ multiplex PCR assay covering 54 Vbeta and 13 Jbeta segments. PCR amplification bias was corrected using a synthetic template baseline for primer optimization and computational correction. Concerning the study's data processing: Only productive sequences were kept, with reads annotated to V, D and J genes according to IMGT and analyzed in immunoSEQ Analyzer. To calculate clonality, Shannon entropy was normalized by log2 of the number of productive unique sequences and then subtracted from one. For each patient and control, public and private clones were evaluated within the 100 most prevalent clones. A clone was defined as Susac-specific if it was absent from the healthy and MS cohorts, from 1052 published viral clones and from other ImmuneACCESS disease sequences. Clones were called with MiXCR by TCRdb after fastp trimmed the public reads at Q25, and only in-frame beta chains were retained. Rows are unified per CDR3 protein, each entry keeping the most common DNA and genes. The V and J calls here are based on TCRdb, not the publication. In all, the sample holds about 250,000 distinct CDR3 sequences, and approximately 92% of those were seen once. The ten largest clonotypes hold approximately 0.07% of the sample.

About this clonotype itself: Its cognate antigen has yet to be identified. Qualities for individual bases were not recorded, and no much larger clone is one base off.

The germline V gene encodes CDR1 LGHDT and CDR2 YNNKEL (reference sequence). After removal of 0 bases from V and 2 bases from J, the junction retains 5 bases not matched to a gene. Measured from the cysteine to the phenylalanine, the CDR3 is 17 residues long. The retained sequence is limited to the CDR3, 51 bases, with the frame set at the first base. Here the chain combines TRBV3-1 and TRBJ2-1; 9 nucleotides in the junction match TRBD2. The specimen sequenced was CD4+ T cells from PBMCs. This sequence was found in a human donor with multiple sclerosis. The CDR3 in this case is CASSQDGLAGTYNEQFF. The sequenced DNA: TGTGCCAGCAGCCAAGACGGCCTAGCGGGAACCTACAATGAGCAGTTCTTC.